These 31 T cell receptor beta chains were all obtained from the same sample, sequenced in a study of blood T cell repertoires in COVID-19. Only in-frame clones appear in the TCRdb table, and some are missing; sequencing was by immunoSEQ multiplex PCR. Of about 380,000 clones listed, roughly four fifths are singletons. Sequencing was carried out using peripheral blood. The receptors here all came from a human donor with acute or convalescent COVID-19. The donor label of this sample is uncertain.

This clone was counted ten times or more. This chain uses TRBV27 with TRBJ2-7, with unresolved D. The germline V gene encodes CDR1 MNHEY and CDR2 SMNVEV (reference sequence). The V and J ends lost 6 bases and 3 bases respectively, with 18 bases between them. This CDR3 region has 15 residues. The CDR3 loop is CASSLKSEALYEQYF. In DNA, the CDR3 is TGTGCCAGCAGCTTAAAAAGCGAAGCCCTCTACGAGCAGTACTTC.

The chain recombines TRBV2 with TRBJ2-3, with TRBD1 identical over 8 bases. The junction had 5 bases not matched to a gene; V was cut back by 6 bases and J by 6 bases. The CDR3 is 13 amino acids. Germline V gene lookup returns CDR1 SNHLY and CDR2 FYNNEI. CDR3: CASSLDRGDTQYF. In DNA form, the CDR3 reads TGTGCCAGCAGCCTCGACAGGGGTGATACGCAGTATTTT.

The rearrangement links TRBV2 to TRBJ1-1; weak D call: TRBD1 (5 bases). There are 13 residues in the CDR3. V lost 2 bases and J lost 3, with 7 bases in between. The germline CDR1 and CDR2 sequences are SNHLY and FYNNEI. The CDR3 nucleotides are TGTGCCAGCAGTGAACAGGGTTACACTGAAGCTTTCTTT. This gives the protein CASSEQGYTEAFF.

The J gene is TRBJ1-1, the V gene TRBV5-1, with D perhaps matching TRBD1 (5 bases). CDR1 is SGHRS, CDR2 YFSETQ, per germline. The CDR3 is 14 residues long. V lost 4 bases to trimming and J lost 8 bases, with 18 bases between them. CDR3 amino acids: CASSRTGGGTEAFF. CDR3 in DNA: TGCGCCAGCAGCCGGACCGGAGGAGGGACCGAAGCTTTCTTT.

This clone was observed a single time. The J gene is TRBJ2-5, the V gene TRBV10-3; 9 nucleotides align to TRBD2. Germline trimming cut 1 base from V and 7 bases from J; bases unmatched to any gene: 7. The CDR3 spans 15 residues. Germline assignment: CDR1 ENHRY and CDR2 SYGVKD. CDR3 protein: CAISELERGAGTQYF. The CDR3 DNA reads TGTGCCATCAGTGAGTTAGAGCGGGGGGCAGGGACCCAGTACTTC.

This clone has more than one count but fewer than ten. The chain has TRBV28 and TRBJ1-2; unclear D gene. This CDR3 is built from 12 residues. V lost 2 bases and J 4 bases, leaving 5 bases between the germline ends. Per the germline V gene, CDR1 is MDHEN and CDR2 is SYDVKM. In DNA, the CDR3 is TGTGCCAGCAGTTTAAGAGTCTATGGCTACACCTTC. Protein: CASSLRVYGYTF.

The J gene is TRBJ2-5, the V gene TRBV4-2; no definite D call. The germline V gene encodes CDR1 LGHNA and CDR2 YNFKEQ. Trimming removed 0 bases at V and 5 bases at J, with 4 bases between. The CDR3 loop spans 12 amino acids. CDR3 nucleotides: TGTGCCAGCAGCCAAGAACTCGAGACCCAGTACTTC. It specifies CASSQELETQYF.

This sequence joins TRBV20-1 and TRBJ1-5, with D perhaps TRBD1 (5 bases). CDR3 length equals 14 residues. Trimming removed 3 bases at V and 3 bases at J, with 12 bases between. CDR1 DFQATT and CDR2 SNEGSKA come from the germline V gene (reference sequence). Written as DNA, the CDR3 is TGCAGTGCTAGTCTCCCAGGGTTCAATCAGCCCCAGCATTTT. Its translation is CSASLPGFNQPQHF.

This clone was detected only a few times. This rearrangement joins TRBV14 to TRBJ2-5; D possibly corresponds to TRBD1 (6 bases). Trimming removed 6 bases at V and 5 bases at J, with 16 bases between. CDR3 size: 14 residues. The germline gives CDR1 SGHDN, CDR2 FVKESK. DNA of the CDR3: TGTGCCAGCAGGCCTACAGGGCTGGGGGAGACCCAGTACTTC. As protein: CASRPTGLGETQYF.

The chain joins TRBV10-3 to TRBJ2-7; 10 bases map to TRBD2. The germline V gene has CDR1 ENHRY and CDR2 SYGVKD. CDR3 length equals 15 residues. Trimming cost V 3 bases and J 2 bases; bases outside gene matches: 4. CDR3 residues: CAISETSGNPYEQYF. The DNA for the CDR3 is TGTGCCATCAGTGAAACTAGCGGGAACCCCTACGAGCAGTACTTC.

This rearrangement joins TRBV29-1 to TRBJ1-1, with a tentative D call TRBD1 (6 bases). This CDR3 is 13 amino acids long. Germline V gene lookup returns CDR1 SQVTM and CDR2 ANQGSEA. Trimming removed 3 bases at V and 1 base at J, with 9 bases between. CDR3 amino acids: CSVESGENTEAFF. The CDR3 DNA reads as TGCAGCGTTGAGTCAGGGGAGAACACTGAAGCTTTCTTT. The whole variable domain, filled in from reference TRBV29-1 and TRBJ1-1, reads SAVISQKPSRDICQRGTSLTIQCQVDSQVTMMFWYRQQPGQSLTLIATANQGSEATYESGFVIDKFPISRPNLTFSTLTVSNMSPEDSSIYLCSVESGENTEAFFGQGTRLTVV.

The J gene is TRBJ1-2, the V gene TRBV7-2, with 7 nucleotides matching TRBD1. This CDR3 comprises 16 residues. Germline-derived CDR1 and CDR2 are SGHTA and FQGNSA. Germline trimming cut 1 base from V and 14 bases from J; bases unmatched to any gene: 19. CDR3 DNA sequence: TGTGCCAGCAGCTTAGTAGGGTCAGGACAGGTCTTTGGTTGGACCTTC. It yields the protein CASSLVGSGQVFGWTF.

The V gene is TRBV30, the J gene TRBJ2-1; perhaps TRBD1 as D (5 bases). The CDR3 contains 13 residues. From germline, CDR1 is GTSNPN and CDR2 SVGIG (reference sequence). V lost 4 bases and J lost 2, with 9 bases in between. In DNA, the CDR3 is TGTGCCTGGATCCAGGGTCCCTACAATGAGCAGTTCTTC. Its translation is CAWIQGPYNEQFF.

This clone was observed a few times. CDR3 amino acids: CASSQGHGAGGETQYF. The CDR3 region has the DNA TGCGCCAGCAGCCAAGGTCATGGGGCAGGGGGGGAGACCCAGTACTTC. This chain links TRBV4-1 with TRBJ2-5; TRBD1 might be the D (7 bases). Looked up from germline, CDR1 is MGHRA and CDR2 is YSYEKL. This CDR3 comprises 16 residues. Trimming removed 1 base from V and 5 bases from J, with 17 bases in between.

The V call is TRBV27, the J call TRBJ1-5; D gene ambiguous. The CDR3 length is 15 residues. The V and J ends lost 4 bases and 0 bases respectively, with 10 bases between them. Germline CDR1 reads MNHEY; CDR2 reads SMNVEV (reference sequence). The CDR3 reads CASSSQHHSNQPQHF. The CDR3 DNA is TGTGCCAGCAGTTCACAACACCATAGCAATCAGCCCCAGCATTTT.

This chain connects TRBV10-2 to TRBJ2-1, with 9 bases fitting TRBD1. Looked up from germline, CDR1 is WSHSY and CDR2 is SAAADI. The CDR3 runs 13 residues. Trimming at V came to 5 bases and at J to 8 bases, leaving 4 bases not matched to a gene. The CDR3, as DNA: TGCGCCAGCAGTTCGGACAGGGGCCATGAGCAGTTCTTC. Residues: CASSSDRGHEQFF.

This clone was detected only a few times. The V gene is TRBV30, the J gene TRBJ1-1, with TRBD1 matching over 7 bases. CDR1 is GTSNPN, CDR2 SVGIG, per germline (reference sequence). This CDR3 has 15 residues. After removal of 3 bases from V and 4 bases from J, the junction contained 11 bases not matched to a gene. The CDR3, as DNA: TGTGCCTGGAGCCCCCGTAAGGGGGCGGGCACTGAAGCTTTCTTT. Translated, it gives CAWSPRKGAGTEAFF. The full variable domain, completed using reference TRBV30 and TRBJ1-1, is SQTIHQWPATLVQPVGSPLSLECTVEGTSNPNLYWYRQAAGRGLQLLFYSVGIGQISSEVPQNLSASRPQDRQFILSSKKLLLSDSGFYLCAWSPRKGAGTEAFFGQGTRLTVV.

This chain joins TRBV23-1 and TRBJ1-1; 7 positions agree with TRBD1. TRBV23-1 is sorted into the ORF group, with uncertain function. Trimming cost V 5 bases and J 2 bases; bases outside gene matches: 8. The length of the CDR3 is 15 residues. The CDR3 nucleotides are TGCGCCAGCAGTGCCTTTACAGGGGTTAACACTGAAGCTTTCTTT. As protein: CASSAFTGVNTEAFF.

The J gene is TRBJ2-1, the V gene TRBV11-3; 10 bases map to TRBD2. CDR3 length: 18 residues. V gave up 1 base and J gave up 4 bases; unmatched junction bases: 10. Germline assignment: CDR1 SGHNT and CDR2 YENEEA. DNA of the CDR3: TGTGCCAGCAGCTTAGGGCCTAGCGGGAGCAATAGGTACAATGAGCAGTTCTTC. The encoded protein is CASSLGPSGSNRYNEQFF. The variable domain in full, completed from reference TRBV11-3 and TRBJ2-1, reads EAGVVQSPRYKIIEKKQPVAFWCNPISGHNTLYWYLQNLGQGPELLIRYENEEAVDDSQLPKDRFSAERLKGVDSTLKIQPAELGDSAVYLCASSLGPSGSNRYNEQFFGPGTRLTVL.

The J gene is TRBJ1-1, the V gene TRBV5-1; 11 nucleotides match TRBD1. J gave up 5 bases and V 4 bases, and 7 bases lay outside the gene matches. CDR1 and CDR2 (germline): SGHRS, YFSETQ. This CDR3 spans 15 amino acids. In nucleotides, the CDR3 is TGCGCCAGCAGCCTCCGGACAGGGGGCTTTACTGAAGCTTTCTTT. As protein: CASSLRTGGFTEAFF.

CDR3 amino acids: CASSLETVNTEAFF. Here the CDR3 DNA reads TGCGCCAGCAGCTTGGAGACAGTGAACACTGAAGCTTTCTTT. This sequence joins TRBV5-1 and TRBJ1-1; D might be TRBD1 (5 bases). CDR1 is SGHRS, CDR2 YFSETQ, per germline. Trimming took off 0 bases at V and 0 bases at J, with 6 bases between the two ends. This CDR3 spans 14 amino acids. Supplemented by reference TRBV5-1 and TRBJ1-1, the full variable domain reads KAGVTQTPRYLIKTRGQQVTLSCSPISGHRSVSWYQQTPGQGLQFLFEYFSETQRNKGNFPGRFSGRQFSNSRSEMNVSTLELGDSALYLCASSLETVNTEAFFGQGTRLTVV.

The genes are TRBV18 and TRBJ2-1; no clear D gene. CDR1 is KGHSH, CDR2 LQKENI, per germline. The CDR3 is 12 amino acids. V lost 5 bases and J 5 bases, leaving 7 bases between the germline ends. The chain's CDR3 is CASSLQDNEQFF. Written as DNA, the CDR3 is TGTGCCAGCTCATTGCAGGACAATGAGCAGTTCTTC.

CDR3 coding DNA: TGTGCCTGTGTTACAGGGAGCTCCTATAATTCACCCCTCCACTTT. Translating gives CACVTGSSYNSPLHF. The rearrangement joins TRBV30 to TRBJ1-6, with a possible D match to TRBD1 (6 bases). Germline CDR1 and CDR2: GTSNPN and SVGIG (reference sequence). The CDR3 runs to 15 residues. Trimming took off 6 bases at V and 0 bases at J, with 12 bases between the two ends.

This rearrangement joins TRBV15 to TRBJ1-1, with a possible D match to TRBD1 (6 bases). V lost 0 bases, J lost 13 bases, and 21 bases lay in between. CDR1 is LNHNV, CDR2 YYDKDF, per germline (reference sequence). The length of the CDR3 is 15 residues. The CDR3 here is CATSRDTGTPNDDFF. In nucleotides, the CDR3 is TGTGCCACCAGCAGAGACACCGGGACACCAAACGACGATTTCTTT. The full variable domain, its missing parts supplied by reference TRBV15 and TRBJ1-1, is DAMVIQNPRYQVTQFGKPVTLSCSQTLNHNVMYWYQQKSSQAPKLLFHYYDKDFNNEADTPDNFQSRRPNTSFCFLDIRSPGLGDTAMYLCATSRDTGTPNDDFFGQGTRLTVV.

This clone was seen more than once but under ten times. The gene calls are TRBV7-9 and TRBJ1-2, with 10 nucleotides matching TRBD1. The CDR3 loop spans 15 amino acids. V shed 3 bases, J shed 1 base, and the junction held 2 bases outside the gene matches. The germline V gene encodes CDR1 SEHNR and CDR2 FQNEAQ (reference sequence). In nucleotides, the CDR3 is TGTGCCAGCAGCTTTGGACAGGGGGGTAACTATGGCTACACCTTC. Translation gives CASSFGQGGNYGYTF.

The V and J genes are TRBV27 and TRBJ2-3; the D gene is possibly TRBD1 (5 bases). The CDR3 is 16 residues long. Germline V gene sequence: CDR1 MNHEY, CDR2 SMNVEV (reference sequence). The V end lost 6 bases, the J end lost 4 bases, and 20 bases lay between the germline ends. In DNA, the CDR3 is TGTGCCAGCAGCAAACAGGCCCTCCCTATGGCAGATACGCAGTATTTT. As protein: CASSKQALPMADTQYF.

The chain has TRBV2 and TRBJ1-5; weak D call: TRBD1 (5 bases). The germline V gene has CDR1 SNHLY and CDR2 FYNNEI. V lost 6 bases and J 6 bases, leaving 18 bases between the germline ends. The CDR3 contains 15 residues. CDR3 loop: CASRGRDFLSQPQHF. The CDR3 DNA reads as TGTGCCAGCAGAGGCCGGGACTTCTTAAGTCAGCCCCAGCATTTT.

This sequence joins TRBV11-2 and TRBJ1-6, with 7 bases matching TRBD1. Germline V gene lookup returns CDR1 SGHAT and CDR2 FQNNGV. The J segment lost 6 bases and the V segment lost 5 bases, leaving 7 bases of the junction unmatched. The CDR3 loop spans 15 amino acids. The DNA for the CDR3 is TGTGCCAGCAGCGGCCAGGGGGTGATTAATTCACCCCTCCACTTT. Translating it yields CASSGQGVINSPLHF.

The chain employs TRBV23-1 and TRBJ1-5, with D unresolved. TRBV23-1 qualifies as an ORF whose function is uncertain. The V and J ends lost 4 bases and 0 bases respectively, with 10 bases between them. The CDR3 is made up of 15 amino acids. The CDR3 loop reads CASSREQHSNQPQHF. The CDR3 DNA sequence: TGCGCCAGCAGTCGAGAACAGCATAGCAATCAGCCCCAGCATTTT.

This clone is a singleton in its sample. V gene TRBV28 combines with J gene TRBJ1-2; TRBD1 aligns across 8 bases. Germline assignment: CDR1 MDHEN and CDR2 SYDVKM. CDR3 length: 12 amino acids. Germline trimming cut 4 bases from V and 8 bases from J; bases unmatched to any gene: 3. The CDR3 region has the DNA TGTGCCAGCAGTTCAGGGGGCCAGGGCTACACCTTC. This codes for CASSSGGQGYTF.

CDR3 nucleotide sequence: TGTGCCAGCAGTTACAGGGTAGAGGGCTACACCTTC. Translation: CASSYRVEGYTF. This chain connects TRBV12-3 or TRBV12-4 to TRBJ1-2, with D possibly being TRBD1 (6 bases). The CDR3 is 12 amino acids. V shed 4 bases and J shed 8 bases, with 11 bases lying between them.